The clone carrying this TCR beta chain was seen at least ten times. No antigen is known for it. The record originates from a study of T cells in Graves' hyperthyroidism and ophthalmopathy. Study-level background: Sampling of peripheral blood happened at initial diagnosis, prior to any treatment.

There were TCR beta CDR3 regions amplified from RNA transcripts. Researchers ran a first-round RT-PCR on the TCR CDR3 using the HTBI primer set. TCRdb re-derived calls from the multiplex PCR reads in MiXCR, one entry per CDR3 protein. The table shows roughly 700,000 distinct CDR3 sequences, with around 15% occurring only once. The CDR3 is 13 residues long. V lost 2 bases, J lost 7 bases, and 6 bases lay in between. The germline V gene encodes CDR1 MDHEN and CDR2 SYDVKM. Broader study findings: Ophthalmopathy onset followed model prediction by a median about six months.

The sequencing sample was made of blood. The rearrangement uses TRBV28 and TRBJ1-6; D unclear. The clonotype originates from a woman aged 18 to 35 with Graves' hyperthyroidism. CDR3 sequence: CASSLVFNSPLHF. CDR3 in DNA: TGTGCCAGCAGTTTAGTATTCAATTCACCCCTCCACTTT.